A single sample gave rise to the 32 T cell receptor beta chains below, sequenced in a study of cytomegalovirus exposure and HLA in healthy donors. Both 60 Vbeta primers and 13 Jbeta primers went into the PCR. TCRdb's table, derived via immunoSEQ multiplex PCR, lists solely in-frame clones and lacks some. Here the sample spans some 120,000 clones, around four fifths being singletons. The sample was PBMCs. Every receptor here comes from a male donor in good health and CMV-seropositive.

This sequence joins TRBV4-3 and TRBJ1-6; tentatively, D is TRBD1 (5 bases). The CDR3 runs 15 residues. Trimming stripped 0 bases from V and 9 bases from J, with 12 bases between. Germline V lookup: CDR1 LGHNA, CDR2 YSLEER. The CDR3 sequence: CASSQDRQGVSPLHF. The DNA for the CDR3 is TGCGCCAGCAGCCAAGATCGGCAGGGTGTTTCACCCCTCCACTTT.

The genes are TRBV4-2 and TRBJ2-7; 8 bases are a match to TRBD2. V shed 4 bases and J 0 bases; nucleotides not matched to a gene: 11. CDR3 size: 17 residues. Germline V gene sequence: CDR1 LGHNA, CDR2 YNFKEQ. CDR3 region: CASSPGKAREASYEQYF. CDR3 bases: TGTGCCAGCAGCCCAGGGAAGGCGCGGGAGGCCTCCTACGAGCAGTACTTC.

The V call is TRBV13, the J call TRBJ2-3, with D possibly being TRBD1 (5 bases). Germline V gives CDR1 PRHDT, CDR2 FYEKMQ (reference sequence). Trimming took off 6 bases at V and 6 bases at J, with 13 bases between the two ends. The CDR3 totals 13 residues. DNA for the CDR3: TGTGCCAGCAGTAATACCAGGGCGGATACGCAGTATTTT. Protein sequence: CASSNTRADTQYF.

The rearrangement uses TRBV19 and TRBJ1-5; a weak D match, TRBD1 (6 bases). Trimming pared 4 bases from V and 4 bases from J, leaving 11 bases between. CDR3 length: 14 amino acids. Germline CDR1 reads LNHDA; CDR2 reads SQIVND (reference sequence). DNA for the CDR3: TGTGCCAGTAGTAAGGGACAAGAGAATCAGCCCCAGCATTTT. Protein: CASSKGQENQPQHF.

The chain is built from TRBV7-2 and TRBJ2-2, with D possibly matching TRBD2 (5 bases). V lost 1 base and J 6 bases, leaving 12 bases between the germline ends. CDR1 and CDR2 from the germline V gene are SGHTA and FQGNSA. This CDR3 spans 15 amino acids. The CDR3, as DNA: TGTGCCAGCAGCTTAGTTACTAGATGGTCCGGGGAGCTGTTTTTT. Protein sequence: CASSLVTRWSGELFF.

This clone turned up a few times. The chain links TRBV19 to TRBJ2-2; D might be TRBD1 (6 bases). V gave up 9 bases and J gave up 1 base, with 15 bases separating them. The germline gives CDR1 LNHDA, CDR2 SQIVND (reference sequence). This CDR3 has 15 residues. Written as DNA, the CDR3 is TGTGCCAGCCGACCCCCGGACAGGAACACCGGGGAGCTGTTTTTT. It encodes CASRPPDRNTGELFF.

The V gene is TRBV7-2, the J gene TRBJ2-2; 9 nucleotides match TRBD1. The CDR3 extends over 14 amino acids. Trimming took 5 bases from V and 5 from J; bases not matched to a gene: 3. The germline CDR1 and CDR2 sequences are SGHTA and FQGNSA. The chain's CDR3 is CASSRQGGTGELFF. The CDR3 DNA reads TGTGCCAGCAGCCGACAGGGGGGAACCGGGGAGCTGTTTTTT.

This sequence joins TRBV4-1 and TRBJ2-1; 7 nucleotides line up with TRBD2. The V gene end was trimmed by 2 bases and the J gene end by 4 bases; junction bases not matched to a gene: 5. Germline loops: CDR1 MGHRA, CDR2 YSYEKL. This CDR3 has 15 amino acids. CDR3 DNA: TGCGCCAGCAGCCAAATGGGGGGGGGATACAATGAGCAGTTCTTC. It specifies CASSQMGGGYNEQFF.

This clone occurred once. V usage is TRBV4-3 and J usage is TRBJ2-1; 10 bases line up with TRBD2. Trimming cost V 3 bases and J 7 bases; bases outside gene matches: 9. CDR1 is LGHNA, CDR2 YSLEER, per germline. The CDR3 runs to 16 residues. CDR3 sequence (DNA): TGCGCCAGCAGCCACAGATTAGCGGGAGGAAAAAATGAGCAGTTCTTC. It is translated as CASSHRLAGGKNEQFF.

The CDR3 here is CASSIEASGSYNEQFF. CDR3 DNA sequence: TGTGCCAGTAGTATAGAGGCTAGCGGCTCCTACAATGAGCAGTTCTTC. The chain employs TRBV19 and TRBJ2-1, with TRBD2 identical over 7 bases. This CDR3 has 16 residues. Per germline, CDR1 LNHDA and CDR2 SQIVND (reference sequence). The V segment lost 0 bases and the J segment 0 bases; nucleotides outside the gene matches: 2.

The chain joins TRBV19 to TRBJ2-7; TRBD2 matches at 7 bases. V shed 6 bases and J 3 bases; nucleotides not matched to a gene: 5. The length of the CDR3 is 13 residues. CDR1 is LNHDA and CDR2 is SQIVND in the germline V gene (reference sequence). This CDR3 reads CASRGGMGYEQYF. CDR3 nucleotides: TGTGCCAGTAGGGGAGGGATGGGCTACGAGCAGTACTTC.

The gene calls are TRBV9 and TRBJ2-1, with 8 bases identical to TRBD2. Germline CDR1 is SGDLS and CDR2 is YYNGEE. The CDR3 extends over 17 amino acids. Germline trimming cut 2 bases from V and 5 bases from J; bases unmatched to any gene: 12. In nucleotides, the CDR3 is TGTGCCAGCAGCGTCGGCCCGGCGAGACTAGCGCACAATGAGCAGTTCTTC. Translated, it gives CASSVGPARLAHNEQFF.

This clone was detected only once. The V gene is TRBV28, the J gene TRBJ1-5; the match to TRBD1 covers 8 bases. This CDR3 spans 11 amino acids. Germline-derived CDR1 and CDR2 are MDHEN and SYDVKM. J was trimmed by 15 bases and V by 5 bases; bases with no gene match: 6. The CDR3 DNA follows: TGTGCCAGCAGTCTGGGACAGGCTGTGCATTTT. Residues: CASSLGQAVHF.

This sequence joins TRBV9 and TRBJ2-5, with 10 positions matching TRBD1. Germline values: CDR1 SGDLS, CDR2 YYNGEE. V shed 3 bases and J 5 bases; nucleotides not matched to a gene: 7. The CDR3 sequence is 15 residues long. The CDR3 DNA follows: TGTGCCAGCAGCGGTCGGGACAGGGGAGTGGAGACCCAGTACTTC. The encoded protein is CASSGRDRGVETQYF.

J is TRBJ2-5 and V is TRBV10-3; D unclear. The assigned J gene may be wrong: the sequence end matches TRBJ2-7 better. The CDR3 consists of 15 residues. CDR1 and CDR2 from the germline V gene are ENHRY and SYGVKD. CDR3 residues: CAISEGRAGDFEQYF. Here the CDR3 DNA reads TGTGCCATCAGTGAGGGTCGAGCTGGTGATTTCGAGCAGTACTTC.

CDR3 in amino acids: CASSALGTSGSYEQYF. The CDR3 bases are TGTGCCAGCAGCGCCTTGGGGACTAGCGGGAGTTACGAGCAGTACTTC. V gene TRBV9 combines with J gene TRBJ2-5; 14 bases are shared with TRBD2. The J call may be faulty, since TRBJ2-7 better matches the DNA end. This CDR3 is built from 16 residues. CDR1 is SGDLS and CDR2 is YYNGEE in the germline V gene.

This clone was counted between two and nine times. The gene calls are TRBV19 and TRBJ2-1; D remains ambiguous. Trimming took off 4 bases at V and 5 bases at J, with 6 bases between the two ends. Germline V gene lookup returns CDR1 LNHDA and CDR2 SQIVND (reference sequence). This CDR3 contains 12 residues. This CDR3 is CASSRLDNEQFF. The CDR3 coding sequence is TGTGCCAGTAGTAGGCTGGACAATGAGCAGTTCTTC. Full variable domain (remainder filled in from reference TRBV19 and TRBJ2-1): DGGITQSPKYLFRKEGQNVTLSCEQNLNHDAMYWYRQDPGQGLRLIYYSQIVNDFQKGDIAEGYSVSREKKESFPLTVTSAQKNPTAFYLCASSRLDNEQFFGPGTRLTVL.

DNA of the CDR3: TGTGCCAGCGACTGGAGGGAGGGCACTGAAGCTTTCTTT. This gives the protein CASDWREGTEAFF. J is TRBJ1-1 and V is TRBV28; D is ambiguous. Germline V gene sequence: CDR1 MDHEN, CDR2 SYDVKM. This CDR3 spans 13 amino acids. The V gene lost 8 bases and the J gene lost 4 bases, with 14 bases spanning the gap.

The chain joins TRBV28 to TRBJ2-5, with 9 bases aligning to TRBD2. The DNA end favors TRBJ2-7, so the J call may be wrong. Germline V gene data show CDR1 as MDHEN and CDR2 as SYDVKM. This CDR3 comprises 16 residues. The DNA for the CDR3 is TGTGCCAGCAAAACGGTCGGCTCTAGCGGGACCCACGAGCAGTACTTC. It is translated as CASKTVGSSGTHEQYF.

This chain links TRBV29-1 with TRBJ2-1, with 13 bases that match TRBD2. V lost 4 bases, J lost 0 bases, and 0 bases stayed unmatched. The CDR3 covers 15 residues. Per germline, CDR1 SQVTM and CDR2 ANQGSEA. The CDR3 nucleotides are TGCAGCGTTGGGACTAGCGGGAGCTCCTACAATGAGCAGTTCTTC. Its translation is CSVGTSGSSYNEQFF.

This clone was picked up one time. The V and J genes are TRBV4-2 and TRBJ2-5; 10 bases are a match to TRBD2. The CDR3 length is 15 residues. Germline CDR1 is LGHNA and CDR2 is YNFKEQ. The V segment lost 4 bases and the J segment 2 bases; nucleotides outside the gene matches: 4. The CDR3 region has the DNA TGTGCCAGCAGCCGAGGACTAGCGGAACAAGAGACCCAGTACTTC. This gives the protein CASSRGLAEQETQYF.

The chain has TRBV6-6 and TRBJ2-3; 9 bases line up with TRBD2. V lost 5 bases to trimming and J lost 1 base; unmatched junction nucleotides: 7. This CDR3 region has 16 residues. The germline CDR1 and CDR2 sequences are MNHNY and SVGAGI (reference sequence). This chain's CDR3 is CASSNGVAGGTDTQYF. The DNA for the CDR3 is TGTGCCAGCAGTAATGGGGTAGCGGGGGGCACAGATACGCAGTATTTT.

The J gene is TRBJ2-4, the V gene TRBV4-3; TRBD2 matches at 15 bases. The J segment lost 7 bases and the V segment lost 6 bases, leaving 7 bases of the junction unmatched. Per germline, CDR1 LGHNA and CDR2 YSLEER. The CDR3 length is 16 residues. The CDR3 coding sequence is TGCGCCAGCAGTCACGGACTAGCGGGAGGGCCGAACATTCAGTACTTC. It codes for CASSHGLAGGPNIQYF.

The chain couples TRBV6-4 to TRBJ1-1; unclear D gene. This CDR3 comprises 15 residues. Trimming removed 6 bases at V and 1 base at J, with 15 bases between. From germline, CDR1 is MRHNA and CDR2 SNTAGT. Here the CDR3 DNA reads TGTGCCAGCAGCACCACTGAAACCGAGAACACTGAAGCTTTCTTT. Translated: CASSTTETENTEAFF.

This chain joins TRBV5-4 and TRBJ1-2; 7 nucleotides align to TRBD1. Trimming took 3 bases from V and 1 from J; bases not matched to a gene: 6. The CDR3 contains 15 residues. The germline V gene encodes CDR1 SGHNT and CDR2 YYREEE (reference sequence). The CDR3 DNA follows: TGTGCCAGCAGCTCCCCACAGGGGTATAACTATGGCTACACCTTC. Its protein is CASSSPQGYNYGYTF.

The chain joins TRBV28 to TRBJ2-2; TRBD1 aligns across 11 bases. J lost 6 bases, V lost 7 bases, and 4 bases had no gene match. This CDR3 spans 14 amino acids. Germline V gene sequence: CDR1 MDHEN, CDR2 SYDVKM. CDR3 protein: CASIWTGGAGELFF. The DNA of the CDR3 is TGTGCCAGCATTTGGACAGGGGGCGCCGGGGAGCTGTTTTTT.

CDR3 in amino acids: CASSFGIGFAGYTF. The CDR3 nucleotides read TGTGCCAGCAGTTTTGGCATCGGGTTCGCAGGCTACACCTTC. The V call is TRBV28, the J call TRBJ1-2; D is ambiguous. The CDR3 has 14 residues. Between the trimmed V and J ends, which lost 3 bases and 8 bases, there was a span of 16 bases. The germline V gene has CDR1 MDHEN and CDR2 SYDVKM.

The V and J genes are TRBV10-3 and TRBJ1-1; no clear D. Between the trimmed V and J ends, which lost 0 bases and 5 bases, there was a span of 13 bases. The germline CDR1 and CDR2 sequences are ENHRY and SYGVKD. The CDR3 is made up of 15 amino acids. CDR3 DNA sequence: TGTGCCATCAGTGAGTCGGAGCTTTTAAGGACTGAAGCTTTCTTT. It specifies CAISESELLRTEAFF.

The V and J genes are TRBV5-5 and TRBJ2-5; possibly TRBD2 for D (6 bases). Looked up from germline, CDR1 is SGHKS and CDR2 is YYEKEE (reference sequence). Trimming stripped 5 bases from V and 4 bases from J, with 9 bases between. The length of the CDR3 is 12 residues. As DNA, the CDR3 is TGTGCCAGCAGGGCGGGGCTAGAGACCCAGTACTTC. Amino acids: CASRAGLETQYF.

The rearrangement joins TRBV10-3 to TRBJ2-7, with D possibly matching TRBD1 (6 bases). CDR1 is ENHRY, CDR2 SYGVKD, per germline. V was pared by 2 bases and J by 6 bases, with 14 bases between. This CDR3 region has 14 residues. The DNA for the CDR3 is TGTGCCATCAGTGAGGGGACAAGGGGGTCCGAGCAGTACTTC. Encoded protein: CAISEGTRGSEQYF.

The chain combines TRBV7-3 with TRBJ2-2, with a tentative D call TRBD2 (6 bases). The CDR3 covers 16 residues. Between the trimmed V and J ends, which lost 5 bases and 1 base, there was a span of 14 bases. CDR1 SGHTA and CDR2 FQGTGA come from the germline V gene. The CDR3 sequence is CASSPVGGGNTGELFF. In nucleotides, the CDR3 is TGTGCCAGCAGCCCGGTTGGGGGAGGGAACACCGGGGAGCTGTTTTTT. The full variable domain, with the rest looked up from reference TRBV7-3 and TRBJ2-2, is GAGVSQTPSNKVTEKGKYVELRCDPISGHTALYWYRQSLGQGPEFLIYFQGTGAADDSGLPNDRFFAVRPEGSVSTLKIQRTERGDSAVYLCASSPVGGGNTGELFFGEGSRLTVL.

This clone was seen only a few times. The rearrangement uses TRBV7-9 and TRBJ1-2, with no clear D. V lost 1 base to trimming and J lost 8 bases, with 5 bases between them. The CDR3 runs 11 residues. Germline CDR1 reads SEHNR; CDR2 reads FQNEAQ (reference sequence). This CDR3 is CASSLGPGYTF. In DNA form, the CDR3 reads TGTGCCAGCAGCTTAGGGCCGGGCTACACCTTC.